This T cell receptor (beta chain) was sequenced for a study of blood T cell repertoires in COVID-19. The V gene end was trimmed by 0 bases and the J gene end by 2 bases; junction bases not matched to a gene: 4. Germline CDR1 reads SGHDT; CDR2 reads YYEEEE. This CDR3 contains 15 residues. Only in-frame clones appear in the TCRdb table, and some are missing; sequencing was by immunoSEQ multiplex PCR. Of hundreds of thousands of clones in the sample, roughly nine tenths were seen once. The sequencing input was PBMCs or T cells enriched from blood (not recorded which). This TCR came from a woman aged 25 to 45 who had recovered from COVID-19. The rearrangement links TRBV5-6 to TRBJ1-2, with TRBD1 identical over 7 bases. CDR3 sequence (DNA): TGTGCCAGCAGCTTGGGTGGGACAGAAAACTATGGCTACACCTTC. It is translated as CASSLGGTENYGYTF.